This T cell receptor beta chain was captured in a study of OX40 agonist ivuxolimab in advanced cancers. About the study: Ivuxolimab, which is an agonistic anti-OX40 (CD134) antibody, was administered to the patients. Dosing consisted of intravenous ivuxolimab at 0.01 to 10 mg/kg every 2 weeks.

Data came from immunoSEQ multiplex PCR; TCRdb stores just in-frame clones and leaves some out. The sample consists of 45,000 to 50,000 clones, around 88% of them appearing once. The CDR3 is 11 amino acids. CDR1 SEHNR and CDR2 FQNEAQ come from the germline V gene (reference sequence). The V gene lost 5 bases and the J gene lost 2 bases, with 4 bases spanning the gap. Of note for this clone: At the DNA level, this CDR3 is encoded by other sequences in the same sample as well.

This chain links TRBV7-9 with TRBJ2-7; D is undetermined. This clonotype was sampled from an adult with an advanced solid tumor such as melanoma, head and neck, liver or kidney cancer. Sequenced material: CD4+ or CD8+ T cells sorted from blood, taken in a trial of the OX40 agonist ivuxolimab. The CDR3 loop reads CASSLTYEQYF. The DNA of the CDR3 is TGTGCCAGCAGCCTAACCTACGAGCAGTACTTC.